The rows below give T cell receptor beta chains drawn from one sample of a study of spatial heterogeneity in lung cancer. A single record per CDR3 protein comes from TCRdb applying MiXCR to the 5' RACE reads. This sample carries about 8,000 distinct CDR3 sequences, around 15% of them seen once, and the ten largest clones take about 15%. The material was normal lung tissue next to the tumor, obtained at surgery. All receptors derive from a male donor with early-stage non-small cell lung cancer. Each CDR3 is given with its conserved first and last residue. D genes are given only for firm matches. Only some rows state a clone size, as once, few, many or a class for expanded clones.

v_gene	j_gene	d_gene	abundance	CDR3nt	CDR3aa
TRBV5-4	TRBJ2-7	.	medium-sized	TGTGCCAGCAGCTCTTCTGGCGGGGGCCCCGAGCAGTACTTC	CASSSSGGGPEQYF
TRBV28	TRBJ1-2	.	many	TGTGCCAGCAGTTTACAGGGGTTCTATGGCTACACCTTC	CASSLQGFYGYTF
TRBV5-1	TRBJ1-4	.	many	TGCGCCAGCAGCTTGGAGGGGGAAGATGAAAAACTGTTTTTT	CASSLEGEDEKLFF
TRBV20-1	TRBJ2-1	.	.	TGCAGTGCTACCTCCGACCGGTCTAAGGGGAATGAGCAGTTCTTC	CSATSDRSKGNEQFF
TRBV28	TRBJ2-7	TRBD2	many	TGTGCCAGCAGTTTACAAGCGGGAGGACCCTACGAGCAGTACTTC	CASSLQAGGPYEQYF
TRBV12-3/TRBV12-4	TRBJ1-3	.	medium-sized	TGTGCCAGCAGCCTAGGCAGGGAAGGAAATGGAAACACCATATATTTT	CASSLGREGNGNTIYF
TRBV6-5	TRBJ2-3	.	many	TGTGCCAGCCTACAATTTTACTTAACAGATACGCAGTATTTT	CASLQFYLTDTQYF
TRBV24-1	TRBJ2-5	TRBD1	few	TGTGCCACCAGTGATTCCCGGACAGGGCAAGAGACCCAGTACTTC	CATSDSRTGQETQYF
TRBV5-1	TRBJ2-3	.	medium-sized	TGCGCCAGCAGCTTGTTAAGGGAGAGGACAGATACGCAGTATTTT	CASSLLRERTDTQYF
TRBV12-3/TRBV12-4	TRBJ1-1	.	few	TGTGCCAGCACCGTGAGTAGTTCGACTGAAGCTTTCTTT	CASTVSSSTEAFF
TRBV9	TRBJ2-7	.	medium-sized	TGTGCCAGCAGCCTTTCGGGCGCCGACGAGCAGTACTTC	CASSLSGADEQYF
TRBV28	TRBJ1-6	TRBD1	.	TGTGCCAGCAGTTTGGGACAGGCCTACTCCCCCCTCCACTTT	CASSLGQAYSPLHF
TRBV6-1	TRBJ1-3	.	medium-sized	TGTGCCAGCAGTGAAGCGGGATACTCTGGAAACACCATATATTTT	CASSEAGYSGNTIYF
TRBV24-1	TRBJ2-2	.	medium-sized	TGTGCCACCAGTGTAGGCGTCGGGAACACCGGGGAGCTGTTTTTT	CATSVGVGNTGELFF
TRBV7-8	TRBJ2-1	TRBD2	medium-sized	TGTGCCAGCAGCTTAGGACTAGCGAATGAGCAGTTCTTC	CASSLGLANEQFF
TRBV12-3/TRBV12-4	TRBJ2-7	TRBD2	many	TGTGCCAGCAGCTTCGGACTAGCGGGAGACGAGCAGTACTTC	CASSFGLAGDEQYF
TRBV7-8	TRBJ1-1	.	.	TGTGCCAGCAGCTTATATGAGGGAATGAACACTGAAGCTTTCTTT	CASSLYEGMNTEAFF
TRBV19	TRBJ2-4	.	.	TGTGCCAGTAGTATCAGGAACATTCAGTACTTC	CASSIRNIQYF
TRBV4-2	TRBJ2-2	.	.	TGTGCCAGCAGCCAGTCTCGAGGGAGCCTGTTTTTT	CASSQSRGSLFF
TRBV5-5	TRBJ2-5	.	few	TGTGCCAGCAGCTTAGTGGGGGACCCCACAGAGACCCAGTACTTC	CASSLVGDPTETQYF
TRBV5-1	TRBJ2-5	.	.	TGCGCCAGCAGCACGGGACATGGGGAAGAGACCCAGTACTTC	CASSTGHGEETQYF
TRBV28	TRBJ2-7	.	.	TGTGCCAGCAGTTTAAATCGGAGGGACAGTTACGAGCAGTACTTC	CASSLNRRDSYEQYF
TRBV13	TRBJ2-1	TRBD1	medium-sized	TGTGCCAGCAGCCACTTTCCCGGGACAGGGTTTTATGAGCAGTTCTTC	CASSHFPGTGFYEQFF
TRBV20-1	TRBJ1-2	.	few	TGCAGTGCTAGGATCTCCGCCACCTATGGCTACACCTTC	CSARISATYGYTF
TRBV28	TRBJ2-7	TRBD1	.	TGTGCCAGCACTGCACCGGACAGGGCCTACGAGCAGTACTTC	CASTAPDRAYEQYF
TRBV6-5	TRBJ1-1	TRBD1	few	TGTGCCAGCAGTCACCGTGAGGGACAGGGCTTCTTTGAAGCTTTCTTT	CASSHREGQGFFEAFF
TRBV11-2	TRBJ2-1	.	few	TGTGCCAGCAGCTTAGGCGGGGCCAGCTCCTACAATGAGCAGTTCTTC	CASSLGGASSYNEQFF
TRBV13	TRBJ2-3	TRBD2	many	TGTGCCAGCAGCTCAAGGACTAGCGGCCACACAGATACGCAGTATTTT	CASSSRTSGHTDTQYF
TRBV24-1	TRBJ2-5	.	medium-sized	TGTGCCACCAGTGAGGGCGTAGGCGGAATGGAGACCCAGTACTTC	CATSEGVGGMETQYF
TRBV7-2	TRBJ2-1	TRBD2	.	TGTGCCAGCAGCTTAGGCGGGTTAGGTGCGGGGGGAACCAATGAGCAGTTCTTC	CASSLGGLGAGGTNEQFF
TRBV12-3/TRBV12-4	TRBJ2-3	TRBD2	few	TGTGCCAGCAGTGTATCCGGGACTAGCCCATTGGGAGATACGCAGTATTTT	CASSVSGTSPLGDTQYF
TRBV5-1	TRBJ2-5	.	many	TGCGCCAGCAGCTTGAATGGGGTCGGGGAACAAGAGACCCAGTACTTC	CASSLNGVGEQETQYF
TRBV18	TRBJ2-7	TRBD2	.	TGTGCCAGCTCGTCTAGCGGGGGAGGCTCCTACGAGCAGTACTTC	CASSSSGGGSYEQYF
TRBV12-3/TRBV12-4	TRBJ1-1	.	medium-sized	TGTGCCAGCAGTTTTAGCACCTACCCTGAAGCTTTCTTT	CASSFSTYPEAFF
TRBV12-3/TRBV12-4	TRBJ1-1	.	few	TGTGCCAGCAGTTTAGGAAAGGGACTGTCGAACACTGAAGCTTTCTTT	CASSLGKGLSNTEAFF